This is a list of T cell receptor beta chains from one sample in a study of cytomegalovirus exposure and HLA in healthy donors. Method: immunoSEQ multiplex PCR; TCRdb's copy keeps in-frame clones and lacks some. This sample has 90,000 to 150,000 clones, with roughly 90% found just once. The sequenced material came from PBMCs. Every receptor here comes from a woman under 30 in good health and CMV-seropositive. CDR3s include the opening cysteine and the closing phenylalanine or tryptophan.

V: TRBV19; J: TRBJ1-2; CDR3: CASRMAIGTARNYGYTF
V: TRBV6-1; J: TRBJ2-7; CDR3: CASTRLAGEYEQYF
V: TRBV12-5; J: TRBJ2-3; CDR3: CASGLGFRADTQYF
V: TRBV29-1; J: TRBJ2-2; CDR3: CSVDGGWTGELFF
V: TRBV7-9; J: TRBJ2-3; CDR3: CASSLLSGRGDTQYF
V: TRBV11-2; J: TRBJ2-3; CDR3: CASSFLTGVTDTQYF
V: TRBV4-3; J: TRBJ2-4; CDR3: CASSQSNRGVNIQYF
V: TRBV27; J: TRBJ2-1; CDR3: CASTHGGQGNEQFF
V: TRBV6-5; J: TRBJ1-6; CDR3: CASSLQGLNSPLHF
V: TRBV5-1; J: TRBJ2-7; CDR3: CASSYRTGDEQYF
V: TRBV5-1; J: TRBJ1-1; CDR3: CASSLRGGDTEAFF
V: TRBV6-6; J: TRBJ2-7; CDR3: CASSLASGSTRYEQYF
V: TRBV28; J: TRBJ1-1; CDR3: CASSPNREAFF
V: TRBV6-5; J: TRBJ2-3; CDR3: CASSYGQPGQQDTQYF